A selection of T cell receptor beta chains follows, all from one sample in a study of graft-versus-host responses after intestinal transplantation. These receptors are not linked to any known antigen. The data were produced by immunoSEQ multiplex PCR, yet TCRdb's version contains in-frame clones alone and is incomplete. The table lists some 100,000 clones, approximately 84% of them singletons. The sample in question was unstimulated CD4+ T cells sorted from spleen or lymph node cells, obtained before transplant. The receptor set was obtained from a human donor who was the organ donor for an intestinal transplant. Each CDR3 is given with its conserved first and last residue.

V gene: TRBV6-1; CDR3 length: 13; J gene: TRBJ2-5; CDR3 protein: CASRTRDRGAQYF
V gene: TRBV30; CDR3 length: 13; J gene: TRBJ1-6; CDR3 protein: CAWKGSYNSPLHF
V gene: TRBV15; CDR3 length: 15; J gene: TRBJ2-7; CDR3 protein: CATSREQGGTYEQYF
V gene: TRBV5-1; CDR3 length: 14; J gene: TRBJ2-2; CDR3 protein: CASSPGQGAGELFF
V gene: TRBV10-2; CDR3 length: 13; J gene: TRBJ1-2; CDR3 protein: CASKGWGNYGYTF
V gene: TRBV6-6; CDR3 length: 13; J gene: TRBJ1-2; CDR3 protein: CASSFGTLYGYTF
V gene: TRBV5-1; CDR3 length: 17; J gene: TRBJ1-6; CDR3 protein: CASSLAVGQANNSPLHF
V gene: TRBV6-1; CDR3 length: 16; J gene: TRBJ2-7; CDR3 protein: CASSEAGTGGSYEQYF
V gene: TRBV5-1; CDR3 length: 17; J gene: TRBJ1-3; CDR3 protein: CASSLVVSGRSGNTIYF
V gene: TRBV19; CDR3 length: 13; J gene: TRBJ1-4; CDR3 protein: CASNLLWGEKLFF
V gene: TRBV20-1; CDR3 length: 10; J gene: TRBJ1-2; CDR3 protein: CSARDGGYTF
V gene: TRBV5-6; CDR3 length: 15; J gene: TRBJ1-4; CDR3 protein: CASSLVGGTNEKLFF
V gene: TRBV7-2; CDR3 length: 15; J gene: TRBJ1-2; CDR3 protein: CASSLESRGRGGYTF
V gene: TRBV11-2; CDR3 length: 14; J gene: TRBJ2-7; CDR3 protein: CASSLGPSAREQYF
V gene: TRBV19; CDR3 length: 13; J gene: TRBJ1-5; CDR3 protein: CASSISENQPQHF
V gene: TRBV6-5; CDR3 length: 16; J gene: TRBJ2-1; CDR3 protein: CASSSPTSGGPNEQFF